This record looks at one T cell receptor (beta chain) sequence and its context. Its antigen is undetermined. This sample is drawn from a study of cytomegalovirus exposure and HLA in healthy donors. Notes on the study in general: In an earlier analysis, most TCR beta V segments were productive about 90% or about 30% of the time.

The PCR employed 60 Vbeta primers together with 13 Jbeta primers. Only in-frame clones appear in the TCRdb table, and some are missing; sequencing was by immunoSEQ multiplex PCR. In the table there are some 95,000 clones, 80% of which are singletons. Germline V gene lookup returns CDR1 SQVTM and CDR2 ANQGSEA. Trimming at V came to 4 bases and at J to 4 bases, leaving 5 bases not matched to a gene. This CDR3 has 14 residues. The receptor's source is a man in his thirties or forties in good health and CMV-seronegative. The V call is TRBV29-1, the J call TRBJ2-1; 9 bases are a match to TRBD2. The specimen sequenced was PBMCs. The CDR3 coding sequence is TGCAGCGTTGCAGCGACTAGCGGATACAATGAGCAGTTCTTC. Its translation: CSVAATSGYNEQFF.